The rows below give T cell receptor beta chains drawn from one sample of a study of blood T cell repertoires in COVID-19. Profiled with immunoSEQ multiplex PCR; TCRdb holds only in-frame clones, not every one. In the table there are some 18,000 clones, about 90% of which are singletons. The sequenced material came from peripheral blood. These receptors all come from a human donor in a cohort sampled during active COVID-19. Each CDR3 is given with its conserved first and last residue. The D gene is left open where the match is weak. Clone size is given for some rows only: seen once, a few or many times, or a class if the clone is expanded.

>TRBV11-2|TRBJ2-1|TRBD1|.
CASSYRPGQLYNEQFF
TGTGCCAGCAGCTACCGTCCGGGACAGCTATACAATGAGCAGTTCTTC
>TRBV2|TRBJ1-2|TRBD1|few
CASRTGTGAARGYTF
TGTGCCAGCAGAACAGGGACAGGGGCCGCCAGGGGCTACACCTTC
>TRBV6-5|TRBJ1-1|TRBD1|once
CASSRGQVTEAFF
TGTGCCAGCAGTAGGGGACAGGTCACTGAAGCTTTCTTT
>TRBV6-5|TRBJ1-2|.|.
CASSYSNTPAGGYTF
TGTGCCAGCAGTTACTCCAATACCCCCGCCGGGGGCTACACCTTC
>TRBV24-1|TRBJ1-1|.|.
CATSDEGSRAFF
TGTGCCACCAGTGACGAGGGATCGAGAGCTTTCTTT
>TRBV6-4|TRBJ1-1|TRBD1|.
CASSPTGAWNTEAFF
TGTGCCAGCAGTCCGACAGGGGCTTGGAACACTGAAGCTTTCTTT
>TRBV7-6|TRBJ1-3|.|medium-sized
CASSPLSWGTGFGNTIYF
TGTGCCAGCAGCCCACTTAGTTGGGGAACAGGGTTTGGAAACACCATATATTTT
>TRBV10-3|TRBJ2-3|TRBD2|.
CAAGLAGDTDTQYF
TGTGCCGCCGGACTAGCGGGTGACACAGATACGCAGTATTTT
>TRBV2|TRBJ2-7|.|.
CANSAGSFSYEQYF
TGTGCCAACTCAGCAGGGTCCTTCTCCTACGAGCAGTACTTC
>TRBV6-5|TRBJ2-3|.|.
CASIPPLGHDTQYF
TGTGCCAGCATCCCCCCCCTCGGACATGATACGCAGTATTTT
>TRBV5-4|TRBJ1-2|.|once
CASRQQVDYGYTF
TGTGCCAGCAGGCAGCAGGTTGACTATGGCTACACCTTC
>TRBV5-1|TRBJ1-2|TRBD1|few
CASSLRQGRNYGYTF
TGCGCCAGCAGCTTGCGACAGGGGAGAAACTATGGCTACACCTTC
>TRBV19|TRBJ1-2|.|.
CASSIGRPPGLYGYTF
TGTGCCAGTAGTATCGGGCGGCCGCCGGGACTCTATGGCTACACCTTC
>TRBV5-1|TRBJ1-2|.|.
CASRQGVGQGYGYTF
TGCGCCAGCCGGCAAGGGGTGGGGCAGGGCTATGGCTACACCTTC
>TRBV24-1|TRBJ2-1|.|.
CATNNQGGTYNEQFF
TGTGCCACCAATAATCAGGGTGGAACCTACAATGAGCAGTTCTTC
>TRBV6-2/TRBV6-3|TRBJ1-5|TRBD1|.
CASSSVPGQGIGNQPQHF
TGTGCCAGCAGTTCTGTCCCGGGACAGGGGATTGGCAATCAGCCCCAGCATTTT
>TRBV4-1|TRBJ1-2|.|.
CASSQNPDTGYGYTF
TGCGCCAGCAGCCAGAATCCGGACACCGGCTATGGCTACACCTTC
>TRBV5-1|TRBJ2-5|TRBD2|few
CARTSGAQETQYF
TGCGCCAGGACTAGCGGGGCCCAAGAGACCCAGTACTTC
>TRBV18|TRBJ2-5|.|once
CASSPLAQTDRKETQYF
TGTGCCAGCTCACCACTCGCCCAGACAGACAGGAAAGAGACCCAGTACTTC
>TRBV6-5|TRBJ1-1|.|.
CASTLTGTMNTEAFF
TGTGCCAGCACTTTAACAGGGACCATGAACACTGAAGCTTTCTTT
>TRBV5-1|TRBJ1-2|TRBD1|few
CASSLTGGARGYTF
TGCGCCAGCAGTTTAACAGGGGGCGCTCGTGGCTACACCTTC
>TRBV29-1|TRBJ2-7|.|.
CSVEMGEGAYEQYF
TGCAGCGTTGAAATGGGGGAGGGGGCCTACGAGCAGTACTTC
>TRBV11-2|TRBJ1-2|.|.
CASSLVAAAGPYGYTF
TGTGCCAGCAGCTTAGTCGCAGCGGCTGGCCCCTATGGCTACACCTTC
>TRBV27|TRBJ1-4|TRBD1|.
CASSLARIRGSEKLFF
TGTGCCAGCAGTTTGGCCCGGATCAGGGGGAGCGAAAAACTGTTTTTT
>TRBV24-1|TRBJ2-3|.|medium-sized
CATSESDTSDTQYF
TGTGCCACCAGTGAATCGGACACTTCAGATACGCAGTATTTT
>TRBV5-1|TRBJ1-4|.|.
CASSLVGEKLFF
TGCGCCAGCAGCTTGGTCGGGGAAAAACTGTTTTTT
>TRBV7-9|TRBJ1-5|.|few
CASSQTGGAKHF
TGTGCCAGCAGCCAAACTGGTGGAGCGAAGCATTTT
>TRBV6-4|TRBJ1-2|TRBD1|once
CASRTTGGGGGYTF
TGTGCCAGCAGAACAACAGGGGGCGGTGGTGGCTACACCTTC
>TRBV5-1|TRBJ1-3|.|few
CASSLSGEGNTIYF
TGCGCCAGCAGCTTGTCAGGGGAGGGAAACACCATATATTTT
>TRBV6-5|TRBJ2-4|TRBD1|.
CASHKPGQGYGIQYF
TGTGCCAGCCATAAGCCGGGACAGGGATATGGCATTCAGTACTTC
>TRBV9|TRBJ1-1|.|.
CASSPLQATEAFF
TGTGCCAGCAGCCCACTTCAGGCCACTGAAGCTTTCTTT
>TRBV6-5|TRBJ2-2|.|.
CASSYSGGGTGELFF
TGTGCCAGCAGTTACTCGGGAGGGGGCACCGGGGAGCTGTTTTTT
>TRBV27|TRBJ2-5|.|.
CASSFGVGETQYF
TGTGCCAGCAGTTTCGGGGTCGGGGAGACCCAGTACTTC
>TRBV3-1/TRBV3-2|TRBJ2-1|.|.
CASSQSLSYNEQFF
TGTGCCAGCAGCCAGAGTCTCTCCTACAATGAGCAGTTCTTC
>TRBV9|TRBJ2-7|.|.
CASSVGGPYEQYF
TGTGCCAGCAGCGTCGGGGGACCCTACGAGCAGTACTTC
>TRBV10-2|TRBJ2-3|.|.
CASSESPTSTDTQYF
TGCGCCAGCAGTGAGTCACCTACTAGCACAGATACGCAGTATTTT
>TRBV5-1|TRBJ2-1|TRBD2|.
CASSWGLAGGSYNEQFF
TGCGCCAGCTCATGGGGCCTAGCGGGAGGCTCCTACAATGAGCAGTTCTTC
>TRBV3-1/TRBV3-2|TRBJ2-2|TRBD2|.
CASSRGGLNTGELFF
TGTGCCAGCAGCCGGGGGGGACTTAACACCGGGGAGCTGTTTTTT
>TRBV5-5|TRBJ1-2|.|.
CATGEDMDAYGYTF
TGTGCCACCGGCGAGGACATGGACGCCTATGGCTACACCTTC
>TRBV19|TRBJ1-2|TRBD1|.
CASTLDGGQGSYGYTF
TGTGCCAGTACTCTCGATGGGGGACAGGGGTCCTATGGCTACACCTTC
>TRBV23-1|TRBJ1-2|TRBD1|.
CASSQSAPYWDRVNYGYTF
TGCGCCAGCAGTCAATCGGCCCCTTATTGGGACAGGGTGAACTATGGCTACACCTTC
>TRBV20-1|TRBJ1-2|.|.
CSASPLNNVNPWGYTF
TGCAGTGCTAGTCCCCTCAACAACGTTAATCCTTGGGGCTACACCTTC
>TRBV4-1|TRBJ1-2|TRBD1|.
CASRDQTGQGAVGYTF
TGCGCCAGCAGGGACCAGACAGGGCAGGGGGCGGTTGGCTACACCTTC